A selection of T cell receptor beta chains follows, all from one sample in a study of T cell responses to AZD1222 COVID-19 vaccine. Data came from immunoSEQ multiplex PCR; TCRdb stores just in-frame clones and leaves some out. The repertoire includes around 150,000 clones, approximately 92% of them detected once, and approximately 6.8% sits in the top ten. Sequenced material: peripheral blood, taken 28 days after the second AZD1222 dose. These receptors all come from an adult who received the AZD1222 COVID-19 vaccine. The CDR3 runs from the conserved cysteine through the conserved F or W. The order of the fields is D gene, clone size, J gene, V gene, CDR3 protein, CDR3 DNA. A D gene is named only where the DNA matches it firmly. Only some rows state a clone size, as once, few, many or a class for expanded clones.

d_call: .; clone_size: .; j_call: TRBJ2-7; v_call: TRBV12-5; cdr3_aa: CASARTHWGVEQYF; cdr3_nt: TGTGCTAGTGCCCGAACACACTGGGGGGTCGAGCAGTACTTC
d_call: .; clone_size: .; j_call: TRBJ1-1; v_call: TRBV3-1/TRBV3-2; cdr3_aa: CASSPTDSMNTEAFF; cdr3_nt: TGTGCCAGCAGCCCTACTGACAGCATGAACACTGAAGCTTTCTTT
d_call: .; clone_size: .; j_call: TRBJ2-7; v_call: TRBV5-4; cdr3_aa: CASSIRHMGVYEQYF; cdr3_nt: TGTGCCAGCAGCATTCGACACATGGGGGTCTACGAGCAGTACTTC
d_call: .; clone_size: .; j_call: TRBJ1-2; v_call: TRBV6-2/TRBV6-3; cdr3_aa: CASSHTLHGHLLNYGYTF; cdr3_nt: TGTGCCAGCAGCCATACCCTCCACGGCCACCTTCTTAACTATGGCTACACCTTC
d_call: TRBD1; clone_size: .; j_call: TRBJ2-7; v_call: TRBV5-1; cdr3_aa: CASSLGQAFGEQYF; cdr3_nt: TGCGCCAGCAGCCTGGGACAGGCCTTTGGAGAGCAGTACTTC
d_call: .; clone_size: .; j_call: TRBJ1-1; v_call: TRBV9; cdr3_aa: CASSARGGGTEAFF; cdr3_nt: TGTGCCAGCAGCGCCAGGGGCGGCGGCACTGAAGCTTTCTTT
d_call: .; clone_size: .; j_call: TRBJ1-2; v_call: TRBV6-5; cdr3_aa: CASSYSWDISNYGYTF; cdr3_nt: TGTGCCAGCAGTTACTCTTGGGACATCTCTAACTATGGCTACACCTTC
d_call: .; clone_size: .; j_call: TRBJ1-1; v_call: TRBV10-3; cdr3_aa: CAIRETTEAFF; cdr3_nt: TGTGCCATCAGGGAGACCACTGAAGCTTTCTTT
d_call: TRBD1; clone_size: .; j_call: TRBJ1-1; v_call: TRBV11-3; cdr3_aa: CASSFSGGTEAFF; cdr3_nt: TGTGCCAGCAGCTTTTCAGGGGGTACTGAAGCTTTCTTT
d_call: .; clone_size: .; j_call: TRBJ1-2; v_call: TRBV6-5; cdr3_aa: CASSNSHGYTF; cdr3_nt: TGTGCCAGCAGTAACAGCCATGGCTACACCTTC
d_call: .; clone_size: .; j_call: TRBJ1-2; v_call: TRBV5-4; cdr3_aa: CASSLDSSNYGYTF; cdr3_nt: TGTGCCAGCAGCTTGGACAGCAGTAACTATGGCTACACCTTC
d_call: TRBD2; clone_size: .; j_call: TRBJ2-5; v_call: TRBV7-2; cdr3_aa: CASSLGTSGGGETQYF; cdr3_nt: TGTGCCAGCAGCTTAGGCACCTCGGGGGGAGGGGAGACCCAGTACTTC
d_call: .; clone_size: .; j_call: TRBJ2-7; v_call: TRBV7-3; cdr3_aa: CASSVGVGSEQYF; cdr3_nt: TGTGCCAGCAGCGTAGGGGTTGGGAGCGAGCAGTACTTC
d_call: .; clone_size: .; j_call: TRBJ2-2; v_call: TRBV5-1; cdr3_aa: CASRGIGTGELFF; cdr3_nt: TGCGCCAGCAGGGGAATCGGGACCGGGGAGCTGTTTTTT
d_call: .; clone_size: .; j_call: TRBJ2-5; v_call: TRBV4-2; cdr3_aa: CASSQERGRFGQTQYF; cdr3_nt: TGTGCCAGCAGCCAAGAGCGGGGGCGCTTCGGGCAGACCCAGTACTTC
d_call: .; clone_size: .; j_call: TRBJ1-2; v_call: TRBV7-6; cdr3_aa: CASSFDGLGYTF; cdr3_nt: TGTGCCAGCAGCTTTGATGGGTTGGGCTACACCTTC
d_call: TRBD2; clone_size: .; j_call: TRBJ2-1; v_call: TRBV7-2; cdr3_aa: CASSERGALPNEQFF; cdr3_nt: TGTGCCAGCAGCGAGCGGGGGGCTCTTCCCAATGAGCAGTTCTTC
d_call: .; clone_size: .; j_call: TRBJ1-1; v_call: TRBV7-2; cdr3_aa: CASSPHREHNTEAFF; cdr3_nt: TGTGCCAGCAGCCCCCACAGGGAACACAACACTGAAGCTTTCTTT
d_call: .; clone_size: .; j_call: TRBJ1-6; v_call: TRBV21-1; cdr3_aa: CASSKVHWEGSDSPLHF; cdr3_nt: TGTGCCAGCAGCAAAGTGCACTGGGAGGGGTCTGATTCACCCCTCCACTTT
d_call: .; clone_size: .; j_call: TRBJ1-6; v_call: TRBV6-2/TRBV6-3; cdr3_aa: CASSRGSPLHF; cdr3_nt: TGTGCCAGCAGTAGGGGTTCACCCCTCCACTTT
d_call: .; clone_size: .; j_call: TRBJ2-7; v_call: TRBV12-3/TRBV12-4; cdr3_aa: CASSSPNSYEQYF; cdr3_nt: TGTGCCAGCAGTTCCCCGAACAGTTACGAGCAGTACTTC
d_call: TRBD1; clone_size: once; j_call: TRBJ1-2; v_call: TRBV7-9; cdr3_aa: CASSSSTDDRVGGYTF; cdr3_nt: TGTGCCAGCAGCTCCTCGACCGATGACAGGGTTGGAGGCTACACCTTC
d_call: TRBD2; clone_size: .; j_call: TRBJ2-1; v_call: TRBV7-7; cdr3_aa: CASSLVPPSGTANNEQFF; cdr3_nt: TGTGCTAGCAGCTTAGTTCCACCTAGCGGGACGGCGAACAATGAGCAGTTCTTC
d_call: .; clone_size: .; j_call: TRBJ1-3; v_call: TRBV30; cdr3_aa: CAWRGDTIYF; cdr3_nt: TGTGCCTGGAGGGGCGACACCATATATTTT
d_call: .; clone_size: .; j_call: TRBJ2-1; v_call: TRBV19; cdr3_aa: CATQRGQTWNEQFF; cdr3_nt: TGTGCCACTCAACGGGGCCAGACGTGGAATGAGCAGTTCTTC
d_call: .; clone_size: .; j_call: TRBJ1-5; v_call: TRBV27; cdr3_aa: CASSYSSNQPQHF; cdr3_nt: TGTGCCAGCAGTTATTCTAGCAATCAGCCCCAGCATTTT
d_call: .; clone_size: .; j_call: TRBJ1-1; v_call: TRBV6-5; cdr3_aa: CASSLAEGMAEAFF; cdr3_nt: TGTGCCAGCAGTCTCGCGGAGGGTATGGCTGAAGCTTTCTTT
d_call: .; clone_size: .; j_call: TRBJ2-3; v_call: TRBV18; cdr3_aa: CASSPPGDQTNTQYF; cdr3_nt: TGTGCCAGCTCACCGCCGGGAGACCAAACAAATACGCAGTATTTT
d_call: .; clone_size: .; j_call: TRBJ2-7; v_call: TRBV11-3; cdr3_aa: CASSLGPGYEQYF; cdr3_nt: TGTGCCAGCAGCTTAGGGCCTGGTTACGAGCAGTACTTC
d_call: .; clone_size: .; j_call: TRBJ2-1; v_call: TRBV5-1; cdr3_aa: CASSLETQSYNEQFF; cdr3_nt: TGCGCCAGCAGCTTGGAAACCCAGTCCTACAATGAGCAGTTCTTC
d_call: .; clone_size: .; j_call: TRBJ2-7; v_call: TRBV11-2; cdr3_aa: CASSFGQPWTEQYF; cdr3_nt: TGTGCCAGCAGCTTCGGACAGCCCTGGACCGAGCAGTACTTC
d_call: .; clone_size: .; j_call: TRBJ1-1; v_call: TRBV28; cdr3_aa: CASSSSVNTEAFF; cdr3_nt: TGTGCCAGCAGTTCATCAGTGAACACTGAAGCTTTCTTT
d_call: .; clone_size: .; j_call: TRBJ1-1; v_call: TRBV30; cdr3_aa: CAWNEGGVTEAFF; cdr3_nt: TGTGCCTGGAACGAGGGTGGAGTCACTGAAGCTTTCTTT
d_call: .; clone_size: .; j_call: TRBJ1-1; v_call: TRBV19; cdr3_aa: CASSIDLWGTEAFF; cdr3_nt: TGTGCCAGTAGTATAGACCTGTGGGGGACTGAAGCTTTCTTT
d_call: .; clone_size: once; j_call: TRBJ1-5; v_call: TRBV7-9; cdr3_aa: CASSLGGGGNQPQHF; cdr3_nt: TGTGCCAGCAGCTTAGGGGGGGGCGGTAATCAGCCCCAGCATTTT
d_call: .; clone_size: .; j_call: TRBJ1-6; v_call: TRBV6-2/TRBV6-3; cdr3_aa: CASSRNSPLHF; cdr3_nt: TGTGCCAGCAGTAGAAATTCACCCCTCCACTTT
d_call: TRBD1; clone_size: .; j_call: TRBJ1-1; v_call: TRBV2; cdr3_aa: CASRKTGGPYTEAFF; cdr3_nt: TGTGCCAGCAGGAAGACAGGGGGCCCGTACACTGAAGCTTTCTTT